This T cell receptor beta chain was recovered during a study of T-cell reconstitution after alpha-beta-depleted transplantation in children. The study, taken as a whole, reports: Newly generated T cells supplied most T-cell counts and diversity one year post-transplant. Surviving recipient cells, namely T cells and thymic progenitors, were the source of high day-60 TCRbeta diversity in some patients. Reportedly, alpha-beta T cells present about two months post-transplant originated from several hundred expanded clones of graft origin.

TCRbeta library preparation incorporated unique molecular identifiers. TCRdb reprocessed the PCR reads via MiXCR and lists one record per CDR3 protein. The sample lists about 580,000 distinct CDR3 sequences, more than 20% seen once, with around 14% in the top ten. On this clonotype itself: The antigen is unknown.

The CDR3 is 12 residues long. V lost 5 bases to trimming and J lost 2 bases, with 7 bases between them. Germline V gene data show CDR1 as MNHNS and CDR2 as SASEGT. This TCR came from a boy in the first two years of life who had a stem cell transplant for acute myeloid leukemia, so the T cells may come from the graft donor. The source material was PBMCs, mostly from graft donor cells, sampled 360 days after TCRalphabeta/CD19-depleted stem cell transplant. This chain uses TRBV6-1 with TRBJ2-7; D not resolved. The CDR3 DNA is TGTGCCAGCAGTCGGCCGCCCTACGAGCAGTACGTC. Translation gives CASSRPPYEQYV.